Below are 2 T cell receptor beta chains sequenced from a single sample in a study of blood T cell repertoires in COVID-19. Repertoires were generated with immunoSEQ multiplex PCR, while TCRdb's copy carries only in-frame clones and drops some. The profile shows some 370,000 clones, about four fifths of them singletons. The sample was PBMCs or T cells enriched from blood (not recorded which). Every receptor here comes from a woman aged 45-65 years who had recovered from COVID-19.

The chain employs TRBV20-1 and TRBJ1-1, with unresolved D. CDR1 and CDR2 from the germline V gene are DFQATT and SNEGSKA (reference sequence). Deletions cut 4 bases from V and 8 bases from J, with 11 bases between. The CDR3 is 11 amino acids. CDR3 coding DNA: TGCAGTGCTATAGCACTTCCCGAAGCTTTCTTT. It yields the protein CSAIALPEAFF.

The chain employs TRBV7-8 and TRBJ1-4; possible D gene TRBD1, 5 bases. The CDR3 is made up of 13 amino acids. Germline CDR1 and CDR2: SGHVS and FQNEAQ. V was clipped by 5 bases and J by 8 bases, with 12 bases between them. CDR3 bases: TGTGCCAGCAGCCACGGACACTCGGAAAAACTGTTTTTT. Protein sequence: CASSHGHSEKLFF.